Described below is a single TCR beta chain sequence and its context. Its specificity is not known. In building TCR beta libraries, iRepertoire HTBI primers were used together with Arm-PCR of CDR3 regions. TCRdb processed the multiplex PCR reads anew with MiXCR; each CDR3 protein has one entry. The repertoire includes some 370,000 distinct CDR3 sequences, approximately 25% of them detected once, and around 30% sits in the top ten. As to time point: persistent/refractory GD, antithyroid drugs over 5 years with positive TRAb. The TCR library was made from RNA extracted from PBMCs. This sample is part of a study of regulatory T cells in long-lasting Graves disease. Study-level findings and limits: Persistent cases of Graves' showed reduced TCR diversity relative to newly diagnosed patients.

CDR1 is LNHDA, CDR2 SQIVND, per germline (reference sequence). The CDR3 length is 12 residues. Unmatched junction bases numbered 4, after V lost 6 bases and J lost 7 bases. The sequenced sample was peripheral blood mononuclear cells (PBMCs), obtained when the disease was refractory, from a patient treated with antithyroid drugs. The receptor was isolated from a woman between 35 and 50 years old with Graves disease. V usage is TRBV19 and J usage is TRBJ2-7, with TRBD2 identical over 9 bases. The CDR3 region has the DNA TGTGCCAGTAGAGCGGGAGGTCCAGAGCAGTACTTC. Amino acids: CASRAGGPEQYF.